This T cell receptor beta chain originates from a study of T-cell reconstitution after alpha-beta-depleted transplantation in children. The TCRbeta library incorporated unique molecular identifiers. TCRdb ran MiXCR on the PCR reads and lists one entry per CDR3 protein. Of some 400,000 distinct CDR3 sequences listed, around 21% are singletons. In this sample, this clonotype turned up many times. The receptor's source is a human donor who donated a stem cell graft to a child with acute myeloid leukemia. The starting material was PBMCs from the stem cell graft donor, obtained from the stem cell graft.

CDR3 in DNA: TGTGCCAGCAGTTTAGACCTCGGAGACTCCTACGAGCAGTACTTC. The encoded protein is CASSLDLGDSYEQYF. The chain couples TRBV12-3 or TRBV12-4 to TRBJ2-7, with D hard to call. The CDR3 covers 15 residues. V lost 1 base and J lost 0, with 10 bases in between.